The T cell receptor beta chain described here comes from a study of OX40 agonist ivuxolimab in advanced cancers. Study at large: Clinicians treated patients with ivuxolimab, an agonistic anti-OX40 (CD134) antibody.

The CDR3 loop spans 19 amino acids. CDR1 SEHNR and CDR2 FQNEAQ come from the germline V gene (reference sequence). Study-wide findings and caveats: Partial responders dosed at 0.1-3.0 mg/kg displayed clonal expansion ranking among the lowest. In CD8+ T cells, expanded clones were on average more numerous than in CD4+. At doses 0.1 to 3.0 mg/kg, CD4+ and CD8+ clones expanded.

With respect to this clone: Antigen unknown.

Sequenced by immunoSEQ multiplex PCR; TCRdb stores in-frame clones only, minus some. Of 55,000 to 75,000 clones detected, approximately 91% appear once; the ten largest clones hold about 3.8%. The chain uses TRBV7-9 and TRBJ2-5; D could derive from TRBD1 or TRBD2 (7 bases each). The DNA matches TRBJ2-7 better at its end, which makes the J call doubtful. Source: CD4+ or CD8+ T cells sorted from blood, taken in a trial of the OX40 agonist ivuxolimab. This clonotype was obtained from an adult with an advanced solid tumor such as melanoma, head and neck, liver or kidney cancer. The CDR3 region is CASSIYRDREGLVVAEQYF. The CDR3 DNA is TGTGCCAGCAGCATATACAGGGACAGAGAAGGACTAGTGGTCGCCGAGCAGTACTTC.